In this sample, the clone carrying this T cell receptor (beta chain) turned up a few times. The sample originates from a study of blood T cells in healthy people across ages. A J-beta primer mix and a sample-barcoded 5' primer were used in a second PCR of roughly 7 to 12 cycles. Every sample returned 2.5 million or more CDR3-containing paired-end reads. One entry per CDR3 protein, called by TCRdb with MiXCR from the 5' RACE reads. The data contain roughly 2 million distinct CDR3 sequences, about 49% of them singletons. The study recruited healthy Caucasian donors from Russia who were aged roughly 6 to 95. V dropped 5 bases and J dropped 0 bases, with 16 bases sitting between them. The germline V gene encodes CDR1 MDHEN and CDR2 SYDVKM. The CDR3 loop spans 16 amino acids.

Sequenced material: blood. The chain recombines TRBV28 with TRBJ1-1; D gene uncertain. The clonotype was recovered from a middle-aged woman in good health. In DNA form, the CDR3 reads TGTGCCAGCAGTCCCCCCCGACGGGTCCTGAACACTGAAGCTTTCTTT. This sequence encodes CASSPPRRVLNTEAFF. The entire variable domain, with the rest obtained from reference TRBV28 and TRBJ1-1, is as follows: DVKVTQSSRYLVKRTGEKVFLECVQDMDHENMFWYRQDPGLGLRLIYFSYDVKMKEKGDIPEGYSVSREKKERFSLILESASTNQTSMYLCASSPPRRVLNTEAFFGQGTRLTVV.